The 22 T cell receptor beta chains given below trace back to one sample, sequenced in a study of cytomegalovirus exposure and HLA in healthy donors. The table came from immunoSEQ multiplex PCR; TCRdb's copy has only in-frame clones and leaves some out. Among 150,000 to 200,000 clones, around 87% were seen once, and the ten largest hold approximately 1.4%. Sequenced sample: PBMCs. Receptor source: a woman in her 30s in good health and CMV-seronegative.

This chain uses TRBV11-3 with TRBJ2-1, with 9 bases identical to TRBD2. The germline V gene has CDR1 SGHNT and CDR2 YENEEA. Trimming removed 1 base from V and 6 bases from J; junction bases left unmatched: 4. CDR3 size: 15 residues. CDR3 DNA: TGTGCCAGCAGCTTAGTGGGACTAGCTGGCAATGAGCAGTTCTTC. It specifies CASSLVGLAGNEQFF.

The V and J genes are TRBV15 and TRBJ2-2, with 7 bases identical to TRBD1. CDR1 and CDR2 (germline): LNHNV, YYDKDF (reference sequence). The CDR3 contains 17 residues. The junction had 5 bases not matched to a gene; V was cut back by 0 bases and J by 1 base. The CDR3 spells CATSRDQRDRNTGELFF. CDR3 bases: TGTGCCACCAGCAGAGATCAGAGGGACAGGAACACCGGGGAGCTGTTTTTT.

The genes are TRBV19 and TRBJ1-2; 7 nucleotides align to TRBD1. This CDR3 contains 12 residues. Looked up from germline, CDR1 is LNHDA and CDR2 is SQIVND (reference sequence). With V trimmed by 5 bases and J by 6 bases, 3 bases remained unmatched. Here the CDR3 reads CASSQGQDGYTF. The CDR3 DNA reads as TGTGCCAGTAGTCAAGGACAGGATGGCTACACCTTC.

The rearrangement uses TRBV30 and TRBJ2-5; maybe TRBD2 (5 bases). Germline CDR1 reads GTSNPN; CDR2 reads SVGIG (reference sequence). V was pared by 5 bases and J by 0 bases, with 13 bases between. The CDR3 consists of 14 residues. The CDR3 nucleotides are TGTGCCTGGGGAGAAGGACTGGACCAAGAGACCCAGTACTTC. Its translation is CAWGEGLDQETQYF.

The chain joins TRBV5-1 to TRBJ2-3; 8 bases are a match to TRBD2. The germline CDR1 and CDR2 sequences are SGHRS and YFSETQ. This CDR3 contains 15 residues. Trimming took 4 bases from V and 0 from J; bases not matched to a gene: 4. CDR3 DNA: TGCGCCAGCAGCCCGGGGGGGGCTAGCACAGATACGCAGTATTTT. Translated: CASSPGGASTDTQYF.

There are a few counts of this clone. The V call is TRBV4-1, the J call TRBJ2-7; D remains unclear. The germline V gene encodes CDR1 MGHRA and CDR2 YSYEKL. Trimming cost V 1 base and J 3 bases, with 7 bases left between them. The CDR3 length is 13 residues. The CDR3 DNA is TGCGCCAGCAGCCAAGGACAACGCTACGAGCAGTACTTC. It yields the protein CASSQGQRYEQYF.

This clone was detected only a few times. The chain joins TRBV18 to TRBJ1-4; no reliable D call. Trimming took 1 base from V and 7 from J, leaving 16 bases between them. The germline gives CDR1 KGHSH, CDR2 LQKENI. This CDR3 contains 16 residues. The CDR3 DNA follows: TGTGCCAGCTCACCACGGTTTCTGGGAGCAGGTGAAAAACTGTTTTTT. The encoded protein is CASSPRFLGAGEKLFF.

This chain connects TRBV5-8 to TRBJ1-1; maybe TRBD1 (5 bases). The CDR3 is 15 residues long. The germline V gene has CDR1 SGHTS and CDR2 YDEGEE. Trimming shortened V by 2 bases and J by 5 bases, and 16 bases separated the two germline ends. The CDR3 sequence: CASSFGRGLRTEAFF. The CDR3 nucleotides are TGTGCCAGCAGCTTTGGGAGGGGCCTCCGTACTGAAGCTTTCTTT.

The chain carries TRBV27 and TRBJ1-6; D unresolved. The germline gives CDR1 MNHEY, CDR2 SMNVEV (reference sequence). The V end lost 6 bases, the J end lost 0 bases, and 15 bases lay between the germline ends. The length of the CDR3 is 17 residues. The CDR3 loop reads CASRSQPTSSYNSPLHF. CDR3 coding DNA: TGTGCCAGCAGAAGTCAGCCAACTAGCTCCTATAATTCACCCCTCCACTTT.

V and J are TRBV2 and TRBJ1-4; 8 bases are shared with TRBD1. The CDR3 totals 17 residues. V gave up 8 bases and J gave up 0 bases; unmatched junction bases: 11. Germline lookup yields CDR1 SNHLY and CDR2 FYNNEI. Here the CDR3 DNA reads TGTGCCAGCGGACTCTTCAGGGGGCAGACAACTAATGAAAAACTGTTTTTT. Translating it yields CASGLFRGQTTNEKLFF.

The chain recombines TRBV30 with TRBJ2-7; no clear D. CDR1 and CDR2 (germline): GTSNPN, SVGIG (reference sequence). This CDR3 region has 13 residues. V was pared by 0 bases and J by 2 bases, with 8 bases between. CDR3 sequence reads: CAWSVRSTYEQYF. In nucleotides, the CDR3 is TGTGCCTGGAGTGTGAGGAGTACCTACGAGCAGTACTTC.

This clone was picked up one time. This chain connects TRBV30 to TRBJ2-1; 8 bases line up with TRBD2. The germline gives CDR1 GTSNPN, CDR2 SVGIG (reference sequence). This CDR3 is built from 14 residues. Trimming took 0 bases from V and 9 from J; bases not matched to a gene: 7. The CDR3 reads CAWSVSSGGLEQFF. As DNA, the CDR3 is TGTGCCTGGAGTGTATCGAGCGGGGGACTTGAGCAGTTCTTC.

In DNA, the CDR3 is TGCGCCAGCAGCTTGGGTCCTAGCGGGGGTAACTACGAGCAGTACTTC. Protein product: CASSLGPSGGNYEQYF. The chain is built from TRBV5-1 and TRBJ2-7; 10 positions agree with TRBD2. Germline V gene lookup returns CDR1 SGHRS and CDR2 YFSETQ. V shed 0 bases and J 3 bases; nucleotides not matched to a gene: 6. CDR3 length equals 16 residues.

This chain connects TRBV7-6 to TRBJ2-5; 8 nucleotides align to TRBD1. The CDR3 is 19 amino acids. Germline V gives CDR1 SGHVS, CDR2 FNYEAQ. V gave up 1 base and J gave up 2 bases; unmatched junction bases: 15. CDR3 residues: CASSLVPPRVDRAQETQYF. The CDR3 nucleotides read TGTGCCAGCAGCTTAGTCCCTCCCCGGGTGGACAGGGCTCAAGAGACCCAGTACTTC.

This clone was seen only once. The chain couples TRBV5-1 to TRBJ1-1, with TRBD1 matching 9 bases. The CDR3 contains 13 residues. The ends lost 0 bases at V and 8 bases at J; junction bases unmatched: 2. In germline, CDR1 is SGHRS, CDR2 YFSETQ. CDR3 residues: CASSLAGTGEAFF. Written as DNA, the CDR3 is TGCGCCAGCAGCTTGGCCGGGACAGGGGAAGCTTTCTTT.

The CDR3 nucleotides are TGTGCCTGGTCGGGAGCTAATGAGCAGTTCTTC. It codes for CAWSGANEQFF. This chain joins TRBV30 and TRBJ2-1, with a weak D call TRBD2 (6 bases). Per germline, CDR1 GTSNPN and CDR2 SVGIG (reference sequence). V was shortened by 5 bases and J by 7 bases, with 9 bases between the two germline ends. This CDR3 region has 11 residues. The full variable domain, its missing parts supplied by reference TRBV30 and TRBJ2-1, is SQTIHQWPATLVQPVGSPLSLECTVEGTSNPNLYWYRQAAGRGLQLLFYSVGIGQISSEVPQNLSASRPQDRQFILSSKKLLLSDSGFYLCAWSGANEQFFGPGTRLTVL.

This clone appeared once. The chain has TRBV15 and TRBJ2-7; D is unresolved. Germline lookup yields CDR1 LNHNV and CDR2 YYDKDF (reference sequence). The CDR3 covers 12 residues. V lost 3 bases and J lost 5, with 8 bases in between. The CDR3 nucleotides are TGTGCCACCAGCAGCTCGGGTAACGAGCAGTACTTC. Translated: CATSSSGNEQYF.

This clone has more than one count but fewer than ten. The chain joins TRBV19 to TRBJ1-5, with 9 bases matching TRBD1. The CDR3 is 15 residues long. Trimming took 1 base from V and 3 from J; bases not matched to a gene: 1. CDR1 is LNHDA, CDR2 SQIVND, per germline (reference sequence). Written as DNA, the CDR3 is TGTGCCAGTAGTATAGGGACAGGGGTCAATCAGCCCCAGCATTTT. Translating gives CASSIGTGVNQPQHF.

The rearrangement uses TRBV6-5 and TRBJ1-1; D gene ambiguous. Trimming left V 2 bases short and J 9 bases short, with 7 bases between. The CDR3 covers 11 residues. Germline CDR1 and CDR2: MNHEY and SVGAGI. The CDR3 DNA reads as TGTGCCAGCAGTTACGAGGGTAAAGCTTTCTTT. Translation gives CASSYEGKAFF.

J is TRBJ1-1 and V is TRBV10-3, with D unresolved. CDR3 length: 14 amino acids. Trimming stripped 6 bases from V and 1 base from J, with 12 bases between. Germline CDR1 and CDR2: ENHRY and SYGVKD. The chain's CDR3 is CAISQTNKNTEAFF. The CDR3 DNA follows: TGTGCCATCAGCCAGACAAACAAGAACACTGAAGCTTTCTTT.

The rearrangement joins TRBV6-1 to TRBJ2-2; possible D gene TRBD1, 7 bases. CDR1 MNHNS and CDR2 SASEGT come from the germline V gene. The ends were cut back, 1 base at V and 6 bases at J, with 12 bases in the middle. This CDR3 has 15 residues. Here the CDR3 reads CASSEGQGEAGELFF. The CDR3 DNA is TGTGCCAGCAGTGAAGGCCAGGGGGAGGCCGGGGAGCTGTTTTTT.

J is TRBJ2-7 and V is TRBV25-1; maybe TRBD1 (5 bases). Germline V gene sequence: CDR1 MGHDK, CDR2 SYGVNS. V was shortened by 5 bases and J by 6 bases, with 23 bases between the two germline ends. The length of the CDR3 is 16 residues. CDR3 amino acids: CASSHISKGERFEQYF. CDR3 DNA sequence: TGTGCCAGCAGTCATATAAGTAAAGGGGAAAGATTCGAGCAGTACTTC.